The entry that follows covers one TCR beta chain sequence. A read error may be the cause here, since a much bigger clone is one base away. Amplification of TCR alpha and beta CDR3 regions from RNA used iRepertoire nested multiplex PCR. Tissue mRNA or PBMC total RNA, roughly 90-450 ng, went into one-step reverse transcription and amplification. Using its own MiXCR run on the multiplex PCR reads, TCRdb lists one record per CDR3 protein. In the table there are approximately 190,000 distinct CDR3 sequences, more than 25% of which are singletons. These data belong to a study of glioma-infiltrating T cells. What was sequenced was glioma tissue, nonneoplastic brain tissue, or PBMCs (not recorded which). The clonotype comes from a human donor with low-grade glioma or glioblastoma, undergoing nonglioma brain surgery, or in good health (not recorded which).

CDR3 region: CASSTGTVTRGFF. CDR3 sequence (DNA): TGTGCCAGCAGTACCGGGACCGTCACGCGGGGTTTCTTT. This chain uses TRBV12-3 or TRBV12-4 with TRBJ1-1; maybe TRBD1 (5 bases). This CDR3 is built from 13 residues. Trimming took 5 bases from V and 13 from J, leaving 20 bases between them.